This passage covers 19 T cell receptor beta chains from one sample sequenced in a study of blood T cell repertoires in COVID-19. The table came from immunoSEQ multiplex PCR; TCRdb's copy has only in-frame clones and leaves some out. Of 110,000 to 150,000 clones listed, about 80% are singletons. The sequencing input was PBMCs or T cells enriched from blood (not recorded which). Every receptor here comes from a man between 45 and 60 years old who had recovered from COVID-19.

The chain has TRBV3-1 (or the pseudogene TRBV3-2) and TRBJ2-2, with 11 bases fitting TRBD2. After removal of 0 bases from V and 6 bases from J, the junction contained 21 bases not matched to a gene. This CDR3 region has 22 residues. Germline loops: CDR1 LGHDT, CDR2 YNNKEL (reference sequence). The CDR3 sequence is CASSQEGRWASGGQRWPGELFF. The CDR3 DNA reads TGTGCCAGCAGCCAAGAAGGTCGGTGGGCTAGCGGGGGGCAGAGATGGCCCGGGGAGCTGTTTTTT.

The chain employs TRBV11-2 and TRBJ2-7; possible D gene TRBD2, 5 bases. CDR1 is SGHAT, CDR2 FQNNGV, per germline. The CDR3 length is 13 residues. Trimming cost V 5 bases and J 2 bases, with 10 bases left between them. The CDR3 is CASSPRRTYEQYF. Written as DNA, the CDR3 is TGTGCCAGCAGCCCGAGGAGGACCTACGAGCAGTACTTC.

The chain employs TRBV5-1 and TRBJ1-4, with 7 bases lining up with TRBD1. The ends lost 0 bases at V and 8 bases at J; junction bases unmatched: 7. Germline CDR1 and CDR2: SGHRS and YFSETQ. The CDR3 spans 15 residues. CDR3 sequence: CASSLEQGVREKLFF. The CDR3 DNA follows: TGCGCCAGCAGCTTGGAGCAGGGGGTGAGGGAAAAACTGTTTTTT.

The chain recombines TRBV28 with TRBJ2-7, with 12 bases lining up with TRBD2. Germline V gives CDR1 MDHEN, CDR2 SYDVKM. The J segment lost 1 base and the V segment lost 6 bases, leaving 13 bases of the junction unmatched. The CDR3 spans 18 residues. The CDR3 loop is CASSPASGGARFSYEQYF. CDR3 sequence (DNA): TGTGCCAGCAGCCCCGCTAGCGGGGGGGCCCGGTTTTCCTACGAGCAGTACTTC. The full variable domain, rest sourced from reference TRBV28 and TRBJ2-7, is DVKVTQSSRYLVKRTGEKVFLECVQDMDHENMFWYRQDPGLGLRLIYFSYDVKMKEKGDIPEGYSVSREKKERFSLILESASTNQTSMYLCASSPASGGARFSYEQYFGPGTRLTVT.

In DNA form, the CDR3 reads TGTGCCAGCAGCTTAGCGGGAGGCACCGGGGAGCTGTTTTTT. Translated: CASSLAGGTGELFF. The genes are TRBV7-9 and TRBJ2-2; weak D call: TRBD2 (6 bases). Germline-derived CDR1 and CDR2 are SEHNR and FQNEAQ (reference sequence). Trimming removed 0 bases at V and 4 bases at J, with 6 bases between. The CDR3 runs 14 residues.

The chain combines TRBV6-5 with TRBJ2-2; TRBD1 agrees at 11 bases. V lost 8 bases to trimming and J lost 6 bases; unmatched junction nucleotides: 2. The CDR3 is 13 residues long. Germline CDR1 is MNHEY and CDR2 is SVGAGI. For the CDR3, the DNA is TGTGCCAGCGGGGGACAGGGGGCCGGGGAGCTGTTTTTT. This gives the protein CASGGQGAGELFF.

Worth noting for this clone: This sample also contains other DNA sequences that code for the same CDR3. The chain combines TRBV5-4 with TRBJ1-6, with D perhaps TRBD1 (5 bases). The V gene's germline CDR1 is SGHNT and CDR2 YYREEE (reference sequence). The ends were cut back, 3 bases at V and 1 base at J, with 8 bases in the middle. The CDR3 extends over 15 amino acids. This CDR3 is CASSSQGSYNSPLHF. As DNA, the CDR3 is TGTGCCAGCAGCTCCCAGGGTTCCTATAATTCACCCCTCCACTTT.

This chain links TRBV6-2 or TRBV6-3 with TRBJ2-7; 7 positions match TRBD2. With V trimmed by 4 bases and J by 4 bases, 1 base remained unmatched. Germline loops: CDR1 MNHEY, CDR2 SVGEGT. This CDR3 region has 12 residues. The CDR3 sequence: CASSFSGYEQYF. The DNA for the CDR3 is TGTGCCAGCAGTTTTAGCGGGTACGAGCAGTACTTC.

This chain joins TRBV7-2 and TRBJ1-2; 9 bases fit TRBD1. V shed 5 bases and J 7 bases; nucleotides not matched to a gene: 11. The germline V gene has CDR1 SGHTA and CDR2 FQGNSA. The CDR3 contains 15 residues. CDR3 DNA sequence: TGTGCCAGCAGCGCCGACTGGGACAGGGAGTCTGGCTACACCTTC. It specifies CASSADWDRESGYTF. Full variable domain (remainder filled in from reference TRBV7-2 and TRBJ1-2): GAGVSQSPSNKVTEKGKDVELRCDPISGHTALYWYRQSLGQGLEFLIYFQGNSAPDKSGLPSDRFSAERTGGSVSTLTIQRTQQEDSAVYLCASSADWDRESGYTFGSGTRLTVV.

The chain has TRBV10-1 and TRBJ1-1; a weak D match, TRBD1 (5 bases). Germline lookup yields CDR1 WNHNN and CDR2 SYGVQD (reference sequence). CDR3 length: 13 amino acids. V dropped 0 bases and J dropped 6 bases, with 8 bases sitting between them. CDR3 in DNA: TGCGCCAGCAGTGAGTCGGGGCAGGCTGAAGCTTTCTTT. Its translation is CASSESGQAEAFF.

This chain links TRBV6-4 with TRBJ2-2; weak D call: TRBD2 (5 bases). Trimming removed 4 bases at V and 6 bases at J, with 12 bases between. This CDR3 comprises 14 residues. Germline V gene data show CDR1 as MRHNA and CDR2 as SNTAGT. The CDR3 coding sequence is TGTGCCAGCAGTGTGCGGGCCCCGCCCGGGGAGCTGTTTTTT. This gives the protein CASSVRAPPGELFF.

The chain combines TRBV6-5 with TRBJ1-2; D not resolved. The CDR3 extends over 13 amino acids. V lost 1 base and J lost 6, with 9 bases in between. Per the germline V gene, CDR1 is MNHEY and CDR2 is SVGAGI. The CDR3 reads CASSYFSSHGYTF. In nucleotides, the CDR3 is TGTGCCAGCAGTTACTTCTCCTCCCATGGCTACACCTTC.

The CDR3 nucleotides are TGTGCCAGCAGCTCGGGGAACCCCTACGAGCAGTACTTC. Residues: CASSSGNPYEQYF. The chain employs TRBV11-2 and TRBJ2-7; possibly TRBD2 for D (5 bases). Trimming shortened V by 4 bases and J by 2 bases, and 9 bases separated the two germline ends. Germline CDR1 and CDR2: SGHAT and FQNNGV. The length of the CDR3 is 13 residues. Supplemented by reference TRBV11-2 and TRBJ2-7, the full variable domain reads EAGVAQSPRYKIIEKRQSVAFWCNPISGHATLYWYQQILGQGPKLLIQFQNNGVVDDSQLPKDRFSAERLKGVDSTLKIQPAKLEDSAVYLCASSSGNPYEQYFGPGTRLTVT.

This rearrangement joins TRBV7-2 to TRBJ2-3, with a tentative D call TRBD2 (6 bases). The germline V gene has CDR1 SGHTA and CDR2 FQGNSA. This CDR3 spans 17 amino acids. V was shortened by 7 bases and J by 0 bases, with 20 bases between the two germline ends. The DNA of the CDR3 is TGTGCCAGCAACCAACGGGAGCAGGGAACTAGCACAGATACGCAGTATTTT. Amino acids: CASNQREQGTSTDTQYF.

This clone was seen just once. The rearrangement joins TRBV2 to TRBJ1-4; perhaps TRBD1 as D (5 bases). Trimming removed 5 bases at V and 7 bases at J, with 11 bases between. Germline V gene sequence: CDR1 SNHLY, CDR2 FYNNEI. The CDR3 consists of 13 residues. CDR3 sequence: CASSLDSREKLFF. The CDR3, as DNA: TGTGCCAGCAGTCTAGACAGCCGTGAAAAACTGTTTTTT.

The chain carries TRBV12-3 or TRBV12-4 and TRBJ1-5; TRBD1 might be the D (5 bases). The V end lost 10 bases, the J end lost 6 bases, and 13 bases lay between the germline ends. The CDR3 has 12 residues. CDR3 in amino acids: CATNRGPQPQHF. DNA of the CDR3: TGTGCCACCAATAGGGGCCCTCAGCCCCAGCATTTT.

The J gene is TRBJ1-1, the V gene TRBV9; D is perhaps TRBD1 (5 bases). CDR3 length: 16 amino acids. Per germline, CDR1 SGDLS and CDR2 YYNGEE. Trimming cost V 2 bases and J 0 bases, with 14 bases left between them. CDR3 residues: CASSVGGERVNTEAFF. The CDR3 bases are TGTGCCAGCAGCGTTGGGGGGGAGCGAGTGAACACTGAAGCTTTCTTT.

The chain employs TRBV19 and TRBJ1-6; 11 nucleotides align to TRBD1. CDR3 length: 16 amino acids. After removal of 3 bases from V and 9 bases from J, the junction contained 7 bases not matched to a gene. Germline lookup yields CDR1 LNHDA and CDR2 SQIVND (reference sequence). The CDR3 DNA follows: TGTGCCAGTAGTATTGGGACAGGGGGAGTAGTTTCACCCCTCCACTTT. Protein sequence: CASSIGTGGVVSPLHF.

CDR3 residues: CASSLRGQGDSPLHF. The CDR3 region has the DNA TGCGCCAGCAGCTTGAGGGGACAGGGGGATTCACCCCTCCACTTT. The chain recombines TRBV5-1 with TRBJ1-6; 11 positions agree with TRBD1. The CDR3 runs to 15 residues. Per germline, CDR1 SGHRS and CDR2 YFSETQ. V shed 1 base and J 8 bases; nucleotides not matched to a gene: 2.